This T cell receptor (beta chain) was recorded in a study of T cells in Graves' hyperthyroidism and ophthalmopathy. This clonotype appeared once. Its target is not known. Trimming left V 6 bases short and J 3 bases short, with 12 bases between. CDR3 length: 14 residues. From germline, CDR1 is ENHRY and CDR2 SYGVKD. Amplification of TCR beta CDR3 regions was performed using RNA transcripts as template. Researchers ran a first-round RT-PCR on the TCR CDR3 using the HTBI primer set. From the multiplex PCR reads, TCRdb called clonotypes with MiXCR, one entry per CDR3 protein. Here the sample spans 550,000 to 700,000 distinct CDR3 sequences, 40% to 55% being singletons. Study-level findings and limits: From stable hyperthyroidism, ophthalmopathy was separated by a 13 V-J model. The model forecast ophthalmopathy, anticipating it by a median around 6.5 months before onset.

The chain couples TRBV10-3 to TRBJ1-3; possible D gene TRBD1, 6 bases. This clonotype originated in an adult woman with Graves' disease, either hyperthyroidism or ophthalmopathy (not recorded which). Material: peripheral blood or thyroid tissue (not recorded which). CDR3 nucleotide sequence: TGTGCCATCAGGCCGGGGGGCAGTGGAAACACCATATATTTT. This encodes CAIRPGGSGNTIYF.